The 23 T cell receptor beta chains listed next were all sequenced from one sample in a study of spatial heterogeneity in lung cancer. Time point: blood at routine non-recurrence follow-up after resection. No cell sorting; template was whole RNA from tumor, lung tissue or PBMC. TCRdb ran MiXCR on the 5' RACE reads and lists one entry per CDR3 protein. The table records around 110,000 distinct CDR3 sequences, over 9% of them present only once. Sequenced material: PBMCs, taken at follow-up. The source is a male donor with early-stage non-small cell lung cancer.

This clonotype was seen a handful of times. The chain recombines TRBV20-1 with TRBJ2-1; D may be TRBD1 (5 bases). The V end lost 3 bases, the J end lost 0 bases, and 12 bases lay between the germline ends. Germline V gives CDR1 DFQATT, CDR2 SNEGSKA (reference sequence). This CDR3 has 15 residues. The CDR3 DNA follows: TGCAGTGCTAGCTTGGCAGGGCGCTCCTACAATGAGCAGTTCTTC. Amino acid sequence: CSASLAGRSYNEQFF.

V and J are TRBV10-3 and TRBJ1-2; no reliable D call. Germline V gene data show CDR1 as ENHRY and CDR2 as SYGVKD. V lost 3 bases and J 3 bases, leaving 8 bases between the germline ends. There are 13 residues in the CDR3. CDR3 sequence (DNA): TGTGCCATCAGTGATTTGGTAGACTATGGCTACACCTTC. This translates into CAISDLVDYGYTF.

This clonotype has more than one count but fewer than ten. CDR3: CSADRDSTYGYTF. The DNA for the CDR3 is TGCAGTGCTGACCGGGACTCAACCTATGGCTACACCTTC. V gene TRBV20-1 combines with J gene TRBJ1-2; the D gene is possibly TRBD1 (5 bases). Germline loops: CDR1 DFQATT, CDR2 SNEGSKA (reference sequence). Trimming removed 5 bases from V and 4 bases from J, with 14 bases in between. This CDR3 contains 13 residues.

This clonotype was recorded at least ten times. This chain joins TRBV20-1 and TRBJ1-5; D is unresolved. Between the trimmed V and J ends, which lost 5 bases and 1 base, there was a span of 6 bases. Germline loops: CDR1 DFQATT, CDR2 SNEGSKA (reference sequence). CDR3 length equals 12 residues. The CDR3 region has the DNA TGCAGTGCTGTGCAGAGCAATCAGCCCCAGCATTTT. Protein product: CSAVQSNQPQHF.

This clonotype came up many times. This rearrangement joins TRBV7-9 to TRBJ1-2; possible D gene TRBD1, 5 bases. Germline V gene sequence: CDR1 SEHNR, CDR2 FQNEAQ (reference sequence). The length of the CDR3 is 12 residues. The V gene lost 7 bases and the J gene lost 5 bases, with 11 bases spanning the gap. The DNA of the CDR3 is TGTGCCAGCAAGGGGCGCCGGTATGGCTACACCTTC. This gives the protein CASKGRRYGYTF.

The gene calls are TRBV27 and TRBJ2-5, with TRBD2 identical over 13 bases. This CDR3 is 16 amino acids long. CDR1 and CDR2 from the germline V gene are MNHEY and SMNVEV (reference sequence). V was pared by 5 bases and J by 2 bases, with 5 bases of the junction left unmatched. The CDR3 region has the DNA TGTGCCAGCAGTCCCTTGACTAGCGGGGGGCAAGAGACCCAGTACTTC. Its translation: CASSPLTSGGQETQYF.

This clonotype was seen only a few times. The chain has TRBV18 and TRBJ1-1; the D is unclear. V dropped 2 bases and J dropped 0 bases, with 16 bases sitting between them. The CDR3 contains 17 residues. Germline V gives CDR1 KGHSH, CDR2 LQKENI. CDR3 in DNA: TGTGCCAGCTCACCAAGGGCAGGCCACACCATGAACACTGAAGCTTTCTTT. It yields the protein CASSPRAGHTMNTEAFF.

Ten or more counts support this clonotype. The gene calls are TRBV6-2 or TRBV6-3 and TRBJ1-1; no clear D. The CDR3 contains 12 residues. The germline CDR1 and CDR2 sequences are MNHEY and SVGEGT. Trimming removed 6 bases at V and 6 bases at J, with 11 bases between. The CDR3 DNA sequence: TGTGCCAGCAGCCGTTGGAGGGCTGAAGCTTTCTTT. This sequence encodes CASSRWRAEAFF.

The chain has TRBV19 and TRBJ2-6; possibly TRBD2 for D (5 bases). Germline V gene sequence: CDR1 LNHDA, CDR2 SQIVND (reference sequence). V lost 10 bases, J lost 0 bases, and 16 bases lay in between. This CDR3 is 16 amino acids long. The CDR3 DNA reads TGTGCCACCGGCGGAGGCACTTTCTCTGGGGCCAACGTCCTGACTTTC. It is translated as CATGGGTFSGANVLTF.

This clonotype has ten or more counts. The rearrangement joins TRBV4-3 to TRBJ1-5, with a tentative D call TRBD1 (5 bases). Per germline, CDR1 LGHNA and CDR2 YSLEER. There are 15 residues in the CDR3. Trimming took 3 bases from V and 6 from J, leaving 15 bases between them. CDR3 sequence (DNA): TGCGCCAGCAGCCAGAACGCAGGGACGGGTCAGCCCCAGCATTTT. Its protein product is CASSQNAGTGQPQHF.

This clonotype was observed a handful of times. V gene TRBV9 combines with J gene TRBJ2-1; maybe TRBD1 (5 bases). This CDR3 region has 15 residues. The germline V gene encodes CDR1 SGDLS and CDR2 YYNGEE. V was pared by 0 bases and J by 7 bases, with 14 bases between. CDR3: CASSVGTQGHNEQFF. The CDR3 DNA follows: TGTGCCAGCAGCGTAGGAACGCAGGGTCATAATGAGCAGTTCTTC.

CDR3 sequence (DNA): TGTGCCAGCAGCTTAGGACTAGCGGAAAACACCGGGGAGCTGTTTTTT. It specifies CASSLGLAENTGELFF. The rearrangement links TRBV7-2 to TRBJ2-2, with 9 bases aligning to TRBD2. Germline CDR1 is SGHTA and CDR2 is FQGNSA. CDR3 length: 16 amino acids. The V segment lost 1 base and the J segment 2 bases; nucleotides outside the gene matches: 2.

This chain joins TRBV29-1 and TRBJ2-2; a weak D match, TRBD1 (6 bases). The V gene lost 3 bases and the J gene lost 2 bases, with 7 bases spanning the gap. The CDR3 sequence is 13 residues long. The germline V gene has CDR1 SQVTM and CDR2 ANQGSEA. CDR3 protein: CSVEDSNTGELFF. DNA for the CDR3: TGCAGCGTTGAGGACAGCAACACCGGGGAGCTGTTTTTT.

This clonotype was seen repeatedly, ten times or more. This chain uses TRBV11-2 with TRBJ1-1; D might be TRBD1 (6 bases). This CDR3 is 14 amino acids long. Trimming took off 6 bases at V and 3 bases at J, with 14 bases between the two ends. The V gene's germline CDR1 is SGHAT and CDR2 FQNNGV. The CDR3 DNA follows: TGTGCCAGCAGACCACAGGGACTGGACACTGAAGCTTTCTTT. Protein sequence: CASRPQGLDTEAFF.

This clonotype was picked up a small number of times. The genes are TRBV11-3 and TRBJ2-3; D ambiguous. Germline CDR1 is SGHNT and CDR2 is YENEEA. V lost 4 bases, J lost 2 bases, and 13 bases lay in between. The CDR3 has 15 residues. DNA of the CDR3: TGTGCCAGCAGCTCCCGTTTGGGCGACACAGATACGCAGTATTTT. It encodes CASSSRLGDTDTQYF.

This clonotype was detected ten times or more. A junction boundary mismatches the germline segment, possibly from a read error. The chain carries TRBV24-1 and TRBJ2-1; 8 positions match TRBD1. The CDR3 totals 16 residues. Germline V gene lookup returns CDR1 KGHDR and CDR2 SFDVKD. The CDR3 coding sequence is TGTGCCTCCAGTGATCCCGACAGGGGCTCCTACAATGAGCAGTTCTTC. Translating it yields CASSDPDRGSYNEQFF.

The chain links TRBV20-1 to TRBJ2-7; D ambiguous. The V gene lost 5 bases and the J gene lost 1 base, with 12 bases spanning the gap. Looked up from germline, CDR1 is DFQATT and CDR2 is SNEGSKA (reference sequence). The CDR3 totals 13 residues. This CDR3 reads CSAPEDGSYEQYF. The DNA of the CDR3 is TGCAGTGCTCCAGAGGACGGATCCTACGAGCAGTACTTC.

There are a few counts of this clonotype. V gene TRBV7-9 combines with J gene TRBJ2-1; D may be TRBD1 or TRBD2 (5 bases each). Trimming took 4 bases from V and 6 from J, leaving 16 bases between them. This CDR3 has 15 amino acids. Germline CDR1 is SEHNR and CDR2 is FQNEAQ (reference sequence). CDR3 DNA: TGTGCCAGCAGCTGGGGCACGGGATTTGGCAATGAGCAGTTCTTC. This encodes CASSWGTGFGNEQFF.

This chain connects TRBV7-8 to TRBJ2-1, with 8 bases matching TRBD2. V was clipped by 6 bases and J by 7 bases; unmatched bases: 14. Germline V gene data show CDR1 as SGHVS and CDR2 as FQNEAQ. This CDR3 is built from 16 residues. The CDR3 loop is CASSLISGRRANEQFF. The CDR3 DNA sequence: TGTGCCAGCAGTTTGATAAGCGGGAGAAGAGCGAATGAGCAGTTCTTC.

This clonotype was counted many times. This chain connects TRBV5-1 to TRBJ1-1; D uncertain. CDR1 is SGHRS and CDR2 is YFSETQ in the germline V gene. Trimming removed 2 bases at V and 1 base at J, with 9 bases between. CDR3 size: 14 residues. This CDR3 is CASSLDPWNTEAFF. In DNA form, the CDR3 reads TGCGCCAGCAGCTTAGACCCCTGGAACACTGAAGCTTTCTTT. Combining the CDR3 with reference TRBV5-1 and TRBJ1-1 gives the whole variable domain KAGVTQTPRYLIKTRGQQVTLSCSPISGHRSVSWYQQTPGQGLQFLFEYFSETQRNKGNFPGRFSGRQFSNSRSEMNVSTLELGDSALYLCASSLDPWNTEAFFGQGTRLTVV.

This clonotype has a count of ten or more. The J gene is TRBJ1-2, the V gene TRBV28; 9 nucleotides agree with TRBD1. This CDR3 is 16 amino acids long. CDR1 MDHEN and CDR2 SYDVKM come from the germline V gene. Unmatched junction bases numbered 7, after V lost 2 bases and J lost 3 bases. Here the CDR3 DNA reads TGTGCCAGCAGTTTAACAACCGGGACAGGGTACTATGGCTACACCTTC. Its translation: CASSLTTGTGYYGYTF.

This clonotype was found many times. The gene calls are TRBV5-1 and TRBJ2-5; no firm D call. V lost 0 bases to trimming and J lost 4 bases, with 7 bases between them. CDR3 length: 13 residues. Germline assignment: CDR1 SGHRS and CDR2 YFSETQ. CDR3 sequence: CASSLGTVETQYF. As DNA, the CDR3 is TGCGCCAGCAGCTTGGGGACCGTAGAGACCCAGTACTTC.

This clonotype was observed at least ten times. J is TRBJ1-2 and V is TRBV12-3 or TRBV12-4, with a weak D call TRBD1 (5 bases). This CDR3 spans 14 amino acids. Trimming took 6 bases from V and 6 from J, leaving 17 bases between them. The CDR3 reads CASSPLPQGNGYTF. CDR3 nucleotides: TGTGCCAGCAGCCCCCTTCCCCAGGGAAATGGCTACACCTTC.